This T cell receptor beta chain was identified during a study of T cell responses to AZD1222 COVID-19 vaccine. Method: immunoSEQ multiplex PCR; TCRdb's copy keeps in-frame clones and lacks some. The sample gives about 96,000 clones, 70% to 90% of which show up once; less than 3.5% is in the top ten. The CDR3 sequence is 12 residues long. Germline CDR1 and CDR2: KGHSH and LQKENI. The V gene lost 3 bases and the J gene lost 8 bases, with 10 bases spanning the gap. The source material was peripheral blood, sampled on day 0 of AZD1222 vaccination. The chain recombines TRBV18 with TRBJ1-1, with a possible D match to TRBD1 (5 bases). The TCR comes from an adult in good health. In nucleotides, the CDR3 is TGTGCCAGCTCACCCTCCGGGACCGAAGCTTTCTTT. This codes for CASSPSGTEAFF.